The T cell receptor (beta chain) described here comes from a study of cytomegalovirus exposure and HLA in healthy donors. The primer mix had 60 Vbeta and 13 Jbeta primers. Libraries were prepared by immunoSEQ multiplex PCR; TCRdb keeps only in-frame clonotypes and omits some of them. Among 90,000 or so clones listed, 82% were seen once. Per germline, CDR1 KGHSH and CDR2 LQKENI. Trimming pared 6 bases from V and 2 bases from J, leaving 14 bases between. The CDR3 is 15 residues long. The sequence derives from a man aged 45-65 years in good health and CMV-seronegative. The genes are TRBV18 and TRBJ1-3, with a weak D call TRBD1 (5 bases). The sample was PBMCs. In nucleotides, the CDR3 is TGTGCCAGCTCCTCGACAGTTACCCCTGGAAACACCATATATTTT. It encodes CASSSTVTPGNTIYF.